A selection of T cell receptor beta chains follows, all from one sample in a study of T cell repertoires in Merkel cell carcinoma. Clones were read by immunoSEQ multiplex PCR, and TCRdb kept only the in-frame ones, dropping some. This table has more than 12,000 clones, roughly 80% appearing once. Sequencing was carried out using tumor tissue. These receptors all come from an adult with Merkel cell carcinoma. CDR3s include the opening cysteine and the closing phenylalanine or tryptophan. The D gene is left open where the match is weak. Where a row states a size, it is once, few, many or the class of an expanded clone; other rows omit it.

TRBJ1-2 . TRBV12-3/TRBV12-4 . TGTGCCAGCAGTTTGGAGGGTGCCTATGGCTACACCTTC CASSLEGAYGYTF
TRBJ1-2 . TRBV7-9 . TGTGCCAGCACCCCAAGCGGCACAGTGCGCTACACCTTC CASTPSGTVRYTF
TRBJ1-1 . TRBV19 . TGTGCCAGTAGTACCTACAGCGGTCGGGGGATGAACACTGAAGCTTTCTTT CASSTYSGRGMNTEAFF
TRBJ2-1 . TRBV19 . TGTGCCAGTAGTATAGCTGAGGGAGGGGGCGATTTAATCAATGAGCAGTTCTTC CASSIAEGGGDLINEQFF
TRBJ1-5 . TRBV2 . TGTGCCAGCCGTGGGGGGGCTTTGCAGCCCCAGCATTTT CASRGGALQPQHF
TRBJ2-5 . TRBV19 . TGTGCCAGTAGTCCCCGGCCAGGACTCCAAGAGACCCAGTACTTC CASSPRPGLQETQYF
TRBJ2-5 . TRBV5-1 few TGCGCCAGTGGGGACAACCTCCAAGAGACCCAGTACTTC CASGDNLQETQYF
TRBJ2-7 TRBD2 TRBV19 . TGTGCCAGTAGACCATCTTCCGGGACTAGCGAGTCCTACGAGCAGTACTTC CASRPSSGTSESYEQYF
TRBJ1-1 TRBD1 TRBV27 . TGTGCCAGCAGTAGCCGGGACAGGGGGCTGGCTGAAGCTTTCTTT CASSSRDRGLAEAFF
TRBJ2-1 . TRBV6-1 . TGTGCCAGCAGTGAGGTAAGGGGATACAATGAGCAGTTCTTC CASSEVRGYNEQFF
TRBJ1-1 TRBD1 TRBV7-9 . TGTGCCAGCAGCTTGCGCAGGGGGAGCATGAACACTGAAGCTTTCTTT CASSLRRGSMNTEAFF
TRBJ1-5 . TRBV12-1 . TGTGCCAGCAGCTTTCACAGGGGTGGGGTCTATAGCAATCAGCCCCAGCATTTT CASSFHRGGVYSNQPQHF
TRBJ1-4 . TRBV4-3 . TGCGCCAGCAGCCAGGACACAGGGACCGCAACTAATGAAAAACTGTTTTTT CASSQDTGTATNEKLFF
TRBJ1-3 . TRBV5-5 few TGTGCCAGCAGCTTGGGGACAGCTGGAAACACCATATATTTT CASSLGTAGNTIYF
TRBJ2-1 . TRBV2 . TGTGCCAGCACCGGTAACAACTACAATGAGCAGTTCTTC CASTGNNYNEQFF
TRBJ1-2 TRBD1 TRBV6-2/TRBV6-3 . TGTGCCAGCAGCCCCGACAGGGAAGGCTACACCTTC CASSPDREGYTF
TRBJ1-4 . TRBV4-3 . TGCGCCAGCAGCCAAGGGGACGTTGCAACTAATGAAAAACTGTTTTTT CASSQGDVATNEKLFF